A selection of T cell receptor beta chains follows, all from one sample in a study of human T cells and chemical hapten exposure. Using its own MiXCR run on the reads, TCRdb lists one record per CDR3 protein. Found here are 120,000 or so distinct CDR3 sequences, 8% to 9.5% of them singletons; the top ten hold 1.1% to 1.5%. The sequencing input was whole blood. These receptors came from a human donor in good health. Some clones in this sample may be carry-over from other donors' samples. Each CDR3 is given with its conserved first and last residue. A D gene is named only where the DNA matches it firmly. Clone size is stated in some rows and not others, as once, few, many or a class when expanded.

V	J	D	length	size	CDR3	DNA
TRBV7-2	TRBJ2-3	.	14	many	CASSLVASTDTQYF	TGTGCCAGCAGCTTAGTGGCCAGCACAGATACGCAGTATTTT
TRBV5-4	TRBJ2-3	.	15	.	CASSLGGPGTDTQYF	TGTGCCAGCAGCTTGGGGGGGCCCGGCACAGATACGCAGTATTTT
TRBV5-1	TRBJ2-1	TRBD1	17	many	CASSLALTGGEVNEQFF	TGCGCCAGCAGCTTGGCTCTGACAGGGGGCGAGGTCAATGAGCAGTTCTTC
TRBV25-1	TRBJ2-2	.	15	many	CASSTLLANTGELFF	TGTGCCAGCAGTACACTACTAGCGAACACCGGGGAGCTGTTTTTT
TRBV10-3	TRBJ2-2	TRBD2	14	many	CAARLAGNTGELFF	TGTGCCGCGAGACTAGCGGGGAACACCGGGGAGCTGTTTTTT
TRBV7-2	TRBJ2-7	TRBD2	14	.	CASSSHGGYYEQYF	TGTGCCAGCAGCTCCCACGGGGGGTACTACGAGCAGTACTTC
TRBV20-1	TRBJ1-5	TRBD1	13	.	CSATGQGPQPQHF	TGCAGTGCCACGGGACAGGGCCCCCAGCCCCAGCATTTT
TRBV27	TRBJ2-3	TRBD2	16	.	CASSLGLAGAMYTQYF	TGTGCCAGCAGTTTAGGGCTAGCGGGGGCCATGTATACGCAGTATTTT
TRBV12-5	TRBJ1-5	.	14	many	CASGLVAGDQPQHF	TGTGCTAGTGGTTTGGTCGCGGGGGATCAGCCCCAGCATTTT
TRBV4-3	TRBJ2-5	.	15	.	CASSQDRRGGETQYF	TGCGCCAGCAGCCAAGATCGGCGGGGTGGGGAGACCCAGTACTTC
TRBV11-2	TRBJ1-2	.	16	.	CASTFGGGRGNYGYTF	TGTGCCAGCACCTTCGGCGGGGGGCGCGGGAACTATGGCTACACCTTC
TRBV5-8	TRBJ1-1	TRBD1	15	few	CASSWPDRGITEAFF	TGTGCCAGCAGTTGGCCGGACAGGGGGATTACTGAAGCTTTCTTT
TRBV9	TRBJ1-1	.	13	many	CASSVGQDTEAFF	TGTGCCAGCAGCGTAGGTCAGGACACTGAAGCTTTCTTT
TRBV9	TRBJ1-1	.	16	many	CASSVEAGPMNTEAFF	TGTGCCAGCAGCGTAGAGGCAGGGCCCATGAACACTGAAGCTTTCTTT
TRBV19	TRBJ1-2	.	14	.	CASSTPEAGYGYTF	TGTGCCAGTAGCACTCCCGAGGCAGGCTATGGCTACACCTTC
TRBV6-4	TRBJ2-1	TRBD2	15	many	CASSPSGGTYNEQFF	TGTGCCAGCAGTCCTAGCGGGGGAACCTACAATGAGCAGTTCTTC